These T cell receptor beta chains were read from a single sample in a study of CD8 T cells in Susac syndrome. MiXCR was run by TCRdb on the immunoSEQ multiplex PCR reads, yielding one entry per CDR3 protein. The sample carries some 180,000 distinct CDR3 sequences, roughly 95% recorded once. The sample consisted of CD4+ T cells from PBMCs. All receptors derive from a human donor in good health. The CDR3 runs from the conserved cysteine through the conserved F or W. A D gene is named only where the DNA matches it firmly. Not all rows give a size; the values are once, few, many and, for expanded clones, a class.

J	D	size	V	CDR3	DNA
TRBJ2-7	-	-	TRBV23-1	CASLRGYEQYF	TGCGCCAGCCTCCGGGGGTACGAGCAGTACTTC
TRBJ2-1	TRBD2	-	TRBV6-5	CASSYQASGRVEQFF	TGTGCCAGCAGTTACCAAGCTAGCGGGAGGGTTGAGCAGTTCTTC
TRBJ1-1	-	-	TRBV28	CASTLGTEAFF	TGTGCCAGCACCCTTGGGACAGAAGCTTTCTTT
TRBJ2-2	TRBD2	-	TRBV7-6	CASSLAPLLAGAHGELFF	TGTGCCAGCAGCTTAGCTCCCCTACTAGCGGGAGCACACGGGGAGCTGTTTTTT
TRBJ2-3	-	-	TRBV28	CASSLWSGSSTDTQYF	TGTGCCAGCAGTTTATGGTCCGGGTCTAGCACAGATACGCAGTATTTT
TRBJ2-3	-	-	TRBV5-4	CASSRDSYTQYF	TGTGCCAGCAGCCGGGACTCATATACGCAGTATTTT
TRBJ1-1	-	-	TRBV7-9	CASSLVGQTEAFF	TGTGCCAGCAGCCTTGTGGGCCAGACTGAAGCTTTCTTT
TRBJ2-7	TRBD2	-	TRBV20-1	CAGLAEYEQYF	TGCGCGGGGCTAGCGGAATACGAGCAGTACTTC
TRBJ2-7	TRBD2	-	TRBV20-1	CSARDFGLATYEQYF	TGCAGTGCTAGAGATTTCGGACTAGCTACCTACGAGCAGTACTTC
TRBJ1-1	-	-	TRBV12-3/TRBV12-4	CASSLGGLNTEAFF	TGTGCCAGCAGTTTAGGAGGGCTGAACACTGAAGCTTTCTTT
TRBJ1-2	-	once	TRBV28	CASTRKNYGYTF	TGTGCCAGCACCCGGAAAAACTATGGCTACACCTTC
TRBJ2-6	TRBD2	-	TRBV20-1	CSAFSGGRGANVLTF	TGCAGTGCCTTTAGCGGGGGCCGTGGGGCCAACGTCCTGACTTTC
TRBJ2-7	-	-	TRBV7-2	CASSLQLSSYEQYF	TGTGCCAGCAGCTTACAACTAAGCTCCTACGAGCAGTACTTC
TRBJ2-7	TRBD2	-	TRBV20-1	CSASLAGRRVHEQYF	TGCAGTGCTAGCCTAGCGGGAAGGCGGGTCCACGAGCAGTACTTC
TRBJ1-2	-	-	TRBV28	CASSLAQYGYTF	TGTGCCAGCAGTTTAGCCCAATATGGCTACACCTTC
TRBJ1-5	TRBD1	-	TRBV30	CAWDRDGQPQHF	TGTGCCTGGGACAGGGACGGTCAGCCCCAGCATTTT
TRBJ1-5	-	-	TRBV23-1	CASSQSRGDGFSNQPQHF	TGCGCCAGCAGTCAATCAAGAGGCGACGGGTTTAGCAATCAGCCCCAGCATTTT
TRBJ2-1	-	few	TRBV6-6	CASSYSNEQFF	TGTGCCAGCAGTTACTCAAATGAGCAGTTCTTC
TRBJ2-1	-	-	TRBV15	CATSRPGSIEQFF	TGTGCCACCAGCAGACCAGGAAGCATTGAGCAGTTCTTC
TRBJ1-2	TRBD1	-	TRBV20-1	CSAGAGTGVTTF	TGCAGTGCTGGGGCCGGGACAGGCGTTACTACCTTC
TRBJ1-1	-	-	TRBV7-9	CASSLTAAFF	TGTGCCAGCAGCCTAACTGCGGCTTTCTTT
TRBJ2-1	-	-	TRBV29-1	CSVVGAEGPGSYNEQFF	TGCAGCGTTGTGGGAGCGGAAGGGCCCGGCTCCTACAATGAGCAGTTCTTC
TRBJ1-1	-	once	TRBV20-1	CSARAQGTEAFF	TGCAGTGCCCGGGCCCAGGGGACTGAAGCTTTCTTT
TRBJ2-1	TRBD2	-	TRBV29-1	CSAVGRLAVGNEQFF	TGCAGCGCTGTGGGGAGACTAGCGGTGGGCAATGAGCAGTTCTTC
TRBJ1-2	-	once	TRBV7-8	CASSLGLEQGGYTF	TGTGCCAGCAGCTTAGGGTTGGAACAGGGCGGCTACACCTTC
TRBJ1-2	-	-	TRBV12-3/TRBV12-4	CASNSYYGYTF	TGTGCCAGCAACTCCTACTATGGCTACACCTTC
TRBJ2-7	-	-	TRBV2	CASSTYRTEQYF	TGTGCCAGCAGTACGTACCGGACCGAGCAGTACTTC
TRBJ2-5	-	-	TRBV28	CASSLGDGGRETQYF	TGTGCCAGCAGTTTAGGGGACGGGGGTCGGGAGACCCAGTACTTC
TRBJ2-4	TRBD2	-	TRBV6-6	CASTAPGAGGLNIQYF	TGTGCCAGCACCGCCCCGGGGGCGGGGGGCCTGAACATTCAGTACTTC
TRBJ1-2	-	-	TRBV4-2	CASSQEGRIYGYTF	TGTGCCAGCAGCCAAGAAGGACGGATCTATGGCTACACCTTC
TRBJ2-3	-	once	TRBV29-1	CSVKRLAASTDTQYF	TGCAGTGTGAAGAGGCTAGCCGCTAGCACAGATACGCAGTATTTT
TRBJ1-1	-	-	TRBV20-1	CSAWRMNTEAFF	TGCAGTGCTTGGAGGATGAACACTGAAGCTTTCTTT
TRBJ2-1	-	-	TRBV30	CAWGRGGTEQFF	TGTGCCTGGGGGAGGGGGGGCACTGAGCAGTTCTTC
TRBJ1-5	-	-	TRBV30	CAWSVGGRQPQHF	TGTGCCTGGAGTGTGGGAGGGCGCCAGCCCCAGCATTTT
TRBJ2-3	TRBD2	-	TRBV7-9	CASSLSSGSTDTQYF	TGTGCCAGCAGCTTATCTAGCGGGAGCACAGATACGCAGTATTTT
TRBJ2-3	-	-	TRBV5-6	CASSRTRRDTQYF	TGTGCCAGCAGCAGGACCAGGCGAGATACGCAGTATTTT
TRBJ2-1	TRBD2	-	TRBV29-1	CSVEASGKNEQFF	TGCAGCGTTGAGGCTAGCGGGAAGAATGAGCAGTTCTTC
TRBJ2-1	TRBD2	-	TRBV29-1	CSVGAGVGNEQFF	TGCAGCGTTGGGGCGGGAGTGGGTAATGAGCAGTTCTTC
TRBJ2-1	-	-	TRBV20-1	CSARSYYNEQFF	TGCAGTGCTAGATCCTACTACAATGAGCAGTTCTTC
TRBJ2-5	-	-	TRBV15	CATSRDRGGVRETQYF	TGTGCCACCAGCAGAGATAGGGGCGGGGTGCGAGAGACCCAGTACTTC
TRBJ2-1	TRBD1	-	TRBV12-3/TRBV12-4	CASSRLIGQGNNEQFF	TGTGCCAGCAGCCGCCTCATCGGACAGGGAAACAATGAGCAGTTCTTC
TRBJ1-1	TRBD1	-	TRBV29-1	CSGRQGFTTEAFF	TGCAGCGGACGACAGGGATTCACCACTGAAGCTTTCTTT
TRBJ2-3	-	-	TRBV25-1	CASSDYPPTDTQYF	TGTGCCAGCAGTGACTACCCCCCCACAGATACGCAGTATTTT
TRBJ2-2	-	-	TRBV29-1	CSVEDRSTGELFF	TGCAGCGTTGAGGACAGAAGTACCGGGGAGCTGTTTTTT